This entry lists 26 T cell receptor beta chains sequenced from one sample in a study of cytomegalovirus exposure and HLA in healthy donors. In the PCR, 60 Vbeta and 13 Jbeta primers were used. Here immunoSEQ multiplex PCR was the method, and the copy in TCRdb shows in-frame clones only, minus some. The sample has 190,000 or so clones, approximately 80% seen once. The sample consisted of PBMCs. The receptors here all came from a boy younger than 18 in good health and CMV-seronegative.

The chain is built from TRBV4-1 and TRBJ1-1, with D possibly being TRBD1 (5 bases). Germline V gene data show CDR1 as MGHRA and CDR2 as YSYEKL. Trimming took off 1 base at V and 5 bases at J, with 14 bases between the two ends. CDR3 length: 15 amino acids. The CDR3 DNA is TGCGCCAGCAGCCAAGGTGAAGGGGATTATACTGAAGCTTTCTTT. Amino acids: CASSQGEGDYTEAFF.

V gene TRBV12-5 combines with J gene TRBJ1-5; tentative D call: TRBD1 (5 bases). The CDR3 spans 18 residues. Germline V CDR1 and CDR2: LGHNT, FRNRAP. Deletions cut 0 bases from V and 7 bases from J, with 22 bases between. CDR3 in amino acids: CASGLVLKNRWKGQPQHF. The CDR3 DNA reads TGTGCTAGTGGTTTGGTTTTAAAAAACAGGTGGAAGGGACAGCCCCAGCATTTT.

This rearrangement joins TRBV7-9 to TRBJ2-1, with 7 bases lining up with TRBD1. This CDR3 has 15 amino acids. V trimming: 6 bases; J trimming: 4 bases; junction bases outside the gene matches: 9. Germline lookup yields CDR1 SEHNR and CDR2 FQNEAQ (reference sequence). In nucleotides, the CDR3 is TGTGCCAGCAGTCCTACGCCGGGACAGTACAATGAGCAGTTCTTC. It codes for CASSPTPGQYNEQFF.

For this clone: A read error may account for a junction end that differs from germline. The chain couples TRBV10-3 to TRBJ2-1; possibly TRBD2 for D (6 bases). Looked up from germline, CDR1 is ENHRY and CDR2 is SYGVKD. The CDR3 is made up of 14 amino acids. The CDR3 loop is CATSKGTADNEQFF. For the CDR3, the DNA is TGTGCCACCAGTAAAGGGACTGCGGACAATGAGCAGTTCTTC.

This clone was counted between two and nine times. This chain links TRBV18 with TRBJ1-5; tentative D call: TRBD1 (6 bases). The germline gives CDR1 KGHSH, CDR2 LQKENI. The V gene lost 5 bases and the J gene lost 5 bases, with 16 bases spanning the gap. This CDR3 comprises 15 residues. CDR3 loop: CASSERGDRYQPQHF. The DNA for the CDR3 is TGTGCCAGCTCAGAACGGGGAGACAGGTATCAGCCCCAGCATTTT.

A remark on this clone: One end of the junction varies from germline; a read error may be responsible. The chain links TRBV7-7 to TRBJ2-1, with 10 bases aligning to TRBD2. The CDR3 extends over 19 amino acids. The germline CDR1 and CDR2 sequences are SSHAT and FNYEAQ (reference sequence). This CDR3 reads CASSAASSFTSGVYNEQFF. Here the CDR3 DNA reads TGTGCTAGCAGCGCCGCTTCGAGTTTTACTAGCGGGGTCTACAATGAGCAGTTCTTC.

The rearrangement links TRBV19 to TRBJ2-3; D perhaps matches TRBD1 (5 bases). Germline V gene data show CDR1 as LNHDA and CDR2 as SQIVND (reference sequence). V was pared by 6 bases and J by 2 bases, with 12 bases between. The CDR3 spans 14 residues. The chain's CDR3 is CASRLRQITDTQYF. The CDR3 DNA follows: TGTGCCAGTAGGCTCCGACAGATCACAGATACGCAGTATTTT.

This clone was seen a handful of times. The junction departs from germline at one end; a sequencing error may be responsible. CDR3 DNA: TGTGCCAGCAGTGACTCTAGCGGCTCCTACAATGAGCAGTTCTTC. Translation gives CASSDSSGSYNEQFF. This chain connects TRBV6-5 to TRBJ2-1; 7 nucleotides match TRBD2. From germline, CDR1 is MNHEY and CDR2 SVGAGI. The CDR3 contains 15 residues.

As concerns this clone: The sample contains more than one DNA sequence encoding this CDR3. The chain couples TRBV6-5 to TRBJ1-3; 7 bases align to TRBD1. In germline, CDR1 is MNHEY, CDR2 SVGAGI. CDR3 size: 15 residues. Losses at the gene ends were 0 bases for V and 4 bases for J; bases not matched to a gene: 3. DNA of the CDR3: TGTGCCAGCAGTTACTCGAACAGGGGAGGAAACACCATATATTTT. It encodes CASSYSNRGGNTIYF.

The chain links TRBV2 to TRBJ1-2; no reliable D call. The CDR3 runs 13 residues. V was clipped by 1 base and J by 10 bases, with 13 bases between them. CDR1 is SNHLY and CDR2 is FYNNEI in the germline V gene. The chain's CDR3 is CASSEGMFGVYTF. The CDR3 bases are TGTGCCAGCAGTGAAGGGATGTTCGGAGTCTACACCTTC.

This clone was detected only once. An end of the junction differs from the germline gene, which may be a read error. The same CDR3 arises from other DNA sequences in this sample as well. The rearrangement links TRBV5-1 to TRBJ1-4, with D maybe TRBD1 (6 bases). The CDR3 covers 14 residues. In germline, CDR1 is SGHRS, CDR2 YFSETQ. CDR3 coding DNA: TGCGCTAGCAGCATAACAGGGTCTAATGAAAAACTGTTTTTT. Translated: CASSITGSNEKLFF.

V and J are TRBV18 and TRBJ1-1; 7 bases align to TRBD1. V dropped 5 bases and J dropped 0; count of bases not matched to a gene: 6. Germline V gene lookup returns CDR1 KGHSH and CDR2 LQKENI. CDR3 length: 15 residues. Here the CDR3 reads CASSRDSRMNTEAFF. The CDR3 DNA sequence: TGTGCCAGCTCAAGGGACAGCCGCATGAACACTGAAGCTTTCTTT.

This chain uses TRBV25-1 with TRBJ2-5, with TRBD1 matching over 11 bases. The CDR3 length is 16 residues. Germline assignment: CDR1 MGHDK and CDR2 SYGVNS. J lost 3 bases, V lost 4 bases, and 7 bases had no gene match. The CDR3: CASSGDWTGGEETQYF. The CDR3 DNA reads as TGTGCCAGCAGTGGGGATTGGACAGGGGGCGAAGAGACCCAGTACTTC. The entire variable domain, with the rest obtained from reference TRBV25-1 and TRBJ2-5, is as follows: EADIYQTPRYLVIGTGKKITLECSQTMGHDKMYWYQQDPGMELHLIHYSYGVNSTEKGDLSSESTVSRIRTEHFPLTLESARPSHTSQYLCASSGDWTGGEETQYFGPGTRLLVL.

This clone was seen once. The chain is built from TRBV7-2 and TRBJ1-1; TRBD1 agrees at 7 bases. Per the germline V gene, CDR1 is SGHTA and CDR2 is FQGNSA. This CDR3 has 14 amino acids. V dropped 7 bases and J dropped 4; count of bases not matched to a gene: 9. CDR3: CASTPTGTATEAFF. The CDR3, as DNA: TGTGCCAGCACCCCGACAGGGACCGCCACTGAAGCTTTCTTT.

The V gene is TRBV27, the J gene TRBJ1-5; 8 nucleotides line up with TRBD1. The CDR3 length is 16 residues. After removal of 5 bases from V and 0 bases from J, the junction contained 6 bases not matched to a gene. CDR1 and CDR2 (germline): MNHEY, SMNVEV (reference sequence). The CDR3 protein is CASSRTGTHSNQPQHF. The CDR3, as DNA: TGTGCCAGCAGTCGGACAGGGACTCATAGCAATCAGCCCCAGCATTTT.

V gene TRBV5-6 combines with J gene TRBJ1-1, with TRBD1 as a possible D gene (5 bases). V shed 0 bases and J shed 5 bases, with 14 bases lying between them. Looked up from germline, CDR1 is SGHDT and CDR2 is YYEEEE. CDR3 length: 15 residues. CDR3 region: CASSLAPRVGTEAFF. The CDR3 DNA reads as TGTGCCAGCAGCTTGGCCCCCAGGGTGGGGACTGAAGCTTTCTTT.

CDR3 bases: TGTGCCAGCAGCGAAGGGGGAAGCACCGGGGAGCTGTTTTTT. Its translation is CASSEGGSTGELFF. J is TRBJ2-2 and V is TRBV9, with TRBD1 as a possible D gene (6 bases). CDR3 length: 14 residues. Germline assignment: CDR1 SGDLS and CDR2 YYNGEE. Trimming pared 3 bases from V and 4 bases from J, leaving 10 bases between. The full variable domain, completed using reference TRBV9 and TRBJ2-2, is DSGVTQTPKHLITATGQRVTLRCSPRSGDLSVYWYQQSLDQGLQFLIQYYNGEERAKGNILERFSAQQFPDLHSELNLSSLELGDSALYFCASSEGGSTGELFFGEGSRLTVL.

This clone was counted a single time. V gene TRBV5-1 combines with J gene TRBJ2-3; 7 nucleotides line up with TRBD1. The CDR3 contains 18 residues. The V segment lost 2 bases and the J segment 0 bases; nucleotides outside the gene matches: 12. Germline values: CDR1 SGHRS, CDR2 YFSETQ. CDR3 DNA sequence: TGCGCCAGCAGCTTTGTGGACAGGCTAGAAACTAGCACAGATACGCAGTATTTT. Translated: CASSFVDRLETSTDTQYF.

V gene TRBV6-5 combines with J gene TRBJ2-3, with 12 bases fitting TRBD1. In germline, CDR1 is MNHEY, CDR2 SVGAGI. J lost 5 bases, V lost 5 bases, and 2 bases had no gene match. The CDR3 has 14 amino acids. CDR3 region: CASSRDRGLDTQYF. The CDR3 coding sequence is TGTGCCAGCAGTCGGGACAGGGGGCTAGATACGCAGTATTTT.

The chain is built from TRBV4-2 and TRBJ1-1; D gene uncertain. This CDR3 comprises 17 residues. V lost 0 bases, J lost 3 bases, and 17 bases lay in between. Germline CDR1 LGHNA, CDR2 YNFKEQ. The CDR3, as DNA: TGTGCCAGCAGCCAAGATACCCCAGGTCGGCTTTACACTGAAGCTTTCTTT. It codes for CASSQDTPGRLYTEAFF.

The V gene is TRBV9, the J gene TRBJ1-1; D is undetermined. Germline CDR1 SGDLS, CDR2 YYNGEE. The CDR3 is made up of 15 amino acids. The V gene lost 0 bases and the J gene lost 2 bases, with 11 bases spanning the gap. In nucleotides, the CDR3 is TGTGCCAGCAGCGTAGGGGGAGGGAGCAACACTGAAGCTTTCTTT. It codes for CASSVGGGSNTEAFF.

This chain uses TRBV10-3 with TRBJ1-3, with D tentatively TRBD1 (5 bases). V was pared by 6 bases and J by 0 bases, with 24 bases between. This CDR3 region has 19 residues. CDR1 ENHRY and CDR2 SYGVKD come from the germline V gene. The CDR3 spells CAIRARGEGGLTSGNTIYF. CDR3 nucleotide sequence: TGTGCCATCAGAGCCCGGGGCGAGGGAGGTCTTACCTCTGGAAACACCATATATTTT.

This chain uses TRBV11-2 with TRBJ2-5, with D possibly TRBD2 on 7 matching bases. Germline V gene sequence: CDR1 SGHAT, CDR2 FQNNGV. Between the trimmed V and J ends, which lost 5 bases and 5 bases, there was a span of 18 bases. The CDR3 has 15 residues. This CDR3 reads CASSPGGGLRETQYF. The CDR3 DNA sequence: TGTGCCAGCAGCCCAGGAGGGGGACTAAGGGAGACCCAGTACTTC.

This clone showed up just a few times. The rearrangement joins TRBV6-1 to TRBJ2-7; TRBD2 matches at 8 bases. The CDR3 totals 13 residues. Germline V lookup: CDR1 MNHNS, CDR2 SASEGT. Losses at the gene ends were 4 bases for V and 3 bases for J; bases not matched to a gene: 2. CDR3 bases: TGTGCCAGCAGTGTGAGCGGGGGCTACGAGCAGTACTTC. Translated, it gives CASSVSGGYEQYF.

This clone turned up a few times. V gene TRBV12-5 combines with J gene TRBJ2-7, with D possibly TRBD2 on 6 matching bases. Between the trimmed V and J ends, which lost 5 bases and 5 bases, there was a span of 22 bases. The germline CDR1 and CDR2 sequences are LGHNT and FRNRAP. The CDR3 runs to 16 residues. The CDR3 sequence: CASGLDGRTALHEQYF. CDR3 DNA: TGTGCTAGTGGTCTAGACGGGAGAACAGCATTGCACGAGCAGTACTTC.

The chain is built from TRBV6-1 and TRBJ1-4; 8 nucleotides align to TRBD1. The CDR3 sequence is 14 residues long. V shed 6 bases, J shed 7 bases, and the junction held 7 bases outside the gene matches. Germline CDR1 MNHNS, CDR2 SASEGT. CDR3 loop: CASSGQGWGEKLFF. The CDR3 DNA is TGTGCCAGCAGCGGACAGGGCTGGGGTGAAAAACTGTTTTTT.